This T cell receptor (beta chain) came from a study of cytomegalovirus exposure and HLA in healthy donors (dated by TCRdb to 2016 to 2017). In terms of the full investigation: An earlier analysis of approximately 640 of the donors reported 250 to 300 Gb of sequence data and 120 million or so unique TCR beta sequences from about 180 million T cells. An early release that covered fewer than 750 HLA-typed donors contained about 300 gigabases of sequencing data and some 87 million unique TCR sequences. Of the 398 genotyped donors, about 80% fell in the genetic ancestry cluster associated with self-reported Caucasian donors. The aim of the study was to test whether cataloging public T cell receptors could identify signatures of past pathogen exposure. The study profiled the T cell repertoires of 550 to 700 subjects by immunosequencing and related them to cytomegalovirus serostatus. Besides the first cohort of under 700 subjects, a separate validation cohort made up of 90 to 150 different subjects was used. The study combined high-throughput TCR immunosequencing, statistical association of individual TCRs with disease status, and machine learning to predict cytomegalovirus infection status. In a later analysis, previously published TCR beta repertoires from 600 to 850 donors were re-analyzed and high-resolution HLA genotyping was added so that TCR occurrence patterns could be studied. Rather than drawing on any new phenotypic data, the later analysis identified candidate immune exposures from TCR beta sequences and the way those sequences occurred across donors. In an earlier analysis of around 540 of the donors, high-throughput TCR beta sequencing was used to judge whether each TCR beta V gene segment behaved as functional or pseudogenic. Alongside the repertoire data, information on donor age, sex, ethnicity and CMV serostatus was compiled. In a later genetic analysis, genome-wide SNP genotypes for about 55% of the roughly 700 donors were used, and that subset was treated as a discovery cohort. All discovery cohort repertoires had been generated using a single sequencing platform. Both class I and class II loci were covered by HLA typing, at four-digit resolution. Typing coverage differed by locus: A, B, C, DRB1 and DQB1 were typed in roughly 620-640 donors, DQA1 in about 510, DPA1 in 606, and DPB1 in just under 490. Because of strong linkage in the cohort, five DR-DQ haplotypes were treated as single units for association and clustering. On average, roughly 200,000 unique TCR beta nucleotide sequences were sequenced per donor among a few hundred genotyped donors of the cohort, with roughly 20% of those sequences being non-productive.

Including cysteine and phenylalanine, the CDR3 has 14 amino acids. This entry keeps only the CDR3 DNA: 42 bases, framed from base 1. The germline V gene specifies MDHEN as CDR1 and SYDVKM as CDR2. Here V drops 5 bases and J drops 2 bases, and the junction holds 5 bases not matched to any gene. General study outcomes and caveats: Linkage disequilibrium might explain the correlated functional status among segregating V segments, but an unknown experimental factor could not be excluded. According to a later analysis, most CMV-associated TCR beta chains appeared to be HLA-restricted, and the HLA associations seemed to be driven largely by CMV exposure. The study listed approximately 150 TCR beta chains as associated with cytomegalovirus. In an earlier analysis of approximately 590 of the donors, most TCR beta V segments were observed in productive rearrangements about 87% or about 30% of the time, broadly matching IMGT annotations. In a later analysis, several top co-occurrence clusters were reported to appear linked to parvovirus B19, influenza, CMV and Epstein-Barr virus. A few of the identified cytomegalovirus-associated TCR beta chains were confirmed in vitro to be specific for cytomegalovirus antigens. It was suggested by the authors that the approach could potentially be generalized to other disease states and immunological phenotypes. For the cohort, immune exposure information was limited to CMV serostatus. Most TCR sequences were observed very rarely across donors, whereas some public TCRs were present in many individuals. Only TCR beta chains were sequenced in this cohort, and the absence of alpha or paired-chain data limited detectable features. Sequencing depth was assumed to be roughly uniform across donors in the presence/absence analyses, though that assumption may not hold. Assigning TCR associations to individual alleles was difficult when HLA alleles, especially DR and DQ, strongly co-occurred. A cluster of highly shared sequence variants was judged likely to represent a technical artifact of the sequencing pipeline. A later genetic analysis associated a missense DCLRE1C variant with V-gene and J-gene trimming of TCR beta chains, and an independent cohort replicated the association. Approximately 16 rarely observed V segments, including chromosome 9 orphons, were excluded from the earlier analysis of just under 600 of the donors because counts were too low. The 87-base-pair reads could not distinguish some IMGT-functional V segments, including TRBV6-2 and TRBV6-3, so those segments were excluded. Because HLA typing was unavailable for some donors at each locus, only the typed subset was used in association tests. A further reported finding was that TCR beta sequences accurately predicted the HLA-A and HLA-B alleles for most subjects in the first cohort. The classifier was reported to diagnose cytomegalovirus status with high specificity and sensitivity in both the original and validation cohorts. Compared with the roughly 720-donor mean, donors in an Asian-associated ancestry cluster had fewer N-insertions in productive TCRs, according to a later genetic analysis. Specific HLA alleles were associated with over 15,000 TCR beta sequences at a false discovery rate of 0.05 in a later analysis. A later analysis found that HLA-associated TCR beta chains were more clonally expanded and had lower generation probabilities than equally common non-associated chains. In a later analysis, TCR association rates were found to vary across HLA loci, with the most associated TCRs seen for DRB1 alleles and the fewest for HLA-C alleles.

The cohort consisted of 670 or so healthy bone marrow donors. At the time of sampling, all cohort members were nominally healthy, though unrecorded immune exposures were likely present. The donor tested CMV seronegative and was one of the 352 seronegative cohort members. A peripheral blood sample was collected from each donor, and TCR beta sequencing was performed on peripheral blood mononuclear cells. Genomic DNA extraction from the blood cell samples was performed with the Qiagen DNeasy Blood Extraction Kit. Regarding this clone: This clone's antigen is unknown. One base away there is no much larger clone; base qualities are not given.

Library method: the immunoSEQ multiplex PCR assay. The multiplex PCR relied on a mix of 60 forward primers for TCR Vbeta segments and 13 reverse primers for TCR Jbeta segments. The CDR3 region of rearranged TCR beta genes was amplified from genomic DNA with a multiplex PCR assay. The Illumina HiSeq System was used to sequence the amplified TCR beta libraries as 87-base-pair reads. As for the original processing: A later analysis tallied about 77 million unique TCR beta chains across the 650 to 750 repertoires, and approximately 12 million of those chains were shared by two or more donors. Raw reads were error-corrected and collapsed into unique sequences with a nearest-neighbor algorithm that merged closely related sequences to remove PCR and sequencing errors. To assign V, D and J gene segments, CDR3 sequences were aligned to IMGT reference sequences. For a sequence to be retained, a match of at least six nucleotides was required to both a V gene segment and a J gene segment. Rearrangements were classified as productive when the CDR3 lacked stop codons and remained in frame with V and J, and all other rearrangements were classified as non-productive. Following IMGT convention, CDR3 was defined as the stretch from the second conserved V-encoded cysteine up to the conserved J-encoded phenylalanine. The earlier analysis of approximately 590 of the donors excluded any sequence lacking an unambiguous match to a single V gene segment. An earlier analysis of some 610 of the donors called V segments functional above 56.7% productive rearrangements and segregating when the between-donor standard deviation exceeded 5%. A statistical classification framework was developed to diagnose cytomegalovirus status using the catalog of TCR beta chain sequences. In a later analysis, TCR nucleotide sequences were compared against IMGT/GENE-DB human TR gene sequences so that V and J genes could be assigned. Using the TCRdist pipeline, a later analysis assigned CDR3 sequences along with most-parsimonious VDJ recombination scenarios. In a later analysis, every TCR beta chain was defined by the combination of its CDR3 amino acid sequence and its V-gene family, and reads without a unique V-gene family were dropped. To address suspected cross-contamination and a sequencing artifact, a later analysis removed around 600 highly shared, low-generation-probability nucleotide sequences. In a later analysis, a clonal expansion index was calculated for each public chain from normalized within-repertoire ranks of inferred template counts. In a later analysis, generation probabilities were computed using a VDJ recombination model fitted to out-of-frame rearrangements, and the results were checked against IGoR. In a later analysis, TCR-TCR, TCR-HLA and TCR-CMV co-occurrence was scored with hypergeometric tests, and a repertoire-size bias correction was applied to TCR pairs. In a later analysis, false discovery rates were estimated by permuting HLA or CMV assignments 20 times. In a later analysis, co-occurring TCRs were grouped with DBSCAN, and TCRdist sequence similarity was added when clustering was performed within HLA-allele-positive subsets. Co-occurrence clustering excluded repertoires with fewer than 30,000 or more than 120,000 public chains, plus five with anomalous nucleotide sharing. This is the immuneACCESS table as TCRdb keeps it, with only in-frame sequences that have V and J called. A part of the clones is gone; compared with another copy, unresolved V genes explain less than half, and the rest is unexplained. V and J calls plus clone size are reproduced from that table; the DNA served to infer D and trimming. Counted in this sample were under 200,000 clones; roughly 80% of them appeared once. The ten most abundant clones make up more than 2% of the sample.

Sequencing used PBMCs. The chain employs TRBV28 and TRBJ2-7; TRBD1 matches 8 bases in the middle. This clonotype originated in a man aged 55 to 70 in good health and CMV-seronegative. The nucleotide sequence is TGTGCCAGCAGTACAGGGGGGAAGACCTACGAGCAGTACTTC. It is translated as CASSTGGKTYEQYF.